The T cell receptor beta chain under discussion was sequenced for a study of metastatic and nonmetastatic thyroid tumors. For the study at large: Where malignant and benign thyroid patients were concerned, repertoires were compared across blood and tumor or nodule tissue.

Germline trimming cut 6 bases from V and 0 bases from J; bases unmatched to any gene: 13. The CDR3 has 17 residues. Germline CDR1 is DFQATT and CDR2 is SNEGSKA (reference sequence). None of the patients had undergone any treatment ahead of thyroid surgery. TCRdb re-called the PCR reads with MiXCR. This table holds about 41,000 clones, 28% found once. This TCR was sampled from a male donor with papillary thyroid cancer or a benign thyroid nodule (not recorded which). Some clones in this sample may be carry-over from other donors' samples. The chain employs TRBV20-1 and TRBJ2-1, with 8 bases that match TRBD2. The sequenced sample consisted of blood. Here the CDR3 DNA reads TGCAGTGCCCGAGCCGCGGGAGGTAGATACTCCTACAATGAGCAGTTCTTC. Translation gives CSARAAGGRYSYNEQFF.